A few counts support the clone carrying this T cell receptor (beta chain). The antigen is not known. The sample comes from a study of radiotherapy plus CTLA-4 blockade in lung cancer. Points from the study as a whole: Blood TCR clones of tumor origin expanded after radiotherapy plus ipilimumab. Dynamics of early blood T cell clones, together with interferon-beta, were reportedly the best predictors of response.

Trimming took off 0 bases at V and 6 bases at J, with 9 bases between the two ends. There are 14 residues in the CDR3. CDR1 is MGHRA, CDR2 YSYEKL, per germline. Using immunoSEQ multiplex PCR, the repertoire was profiled, and TCRdb retains in-frame clones only, with some absent. The profile shows some 60,000 clones, over 75% of them singletons. Ipilimumab CTLA-4 blockade and focal radiation were given to patients with chemo-refractory metastatic non-small-cell lung cancer. Sample: peripheral blood, taken from a patient treated with radiotherapy plus ipilimumab. The source is a human donor with non-small cell lung cancer who had a complete response to radiotherapy plus ipilimumab. This sequence joins TRBV4-1 and TRBJ1-5; D gene ambiguous. In DNA, the CDR3 is TGCGCCAGCAGCCAAGAGCGGGTAAGTCAGCCCCAGCATTTT. It encodes CASSQERVSQPQHF.